A selection of T cell receptor beta chains follows, all from one sample in a study of T-cell memory formation after mild COVID-19. TCRdb re-called the 5' RACE reads with MiXCR, one entry per CDR3 protein. The data contain about half a million distinct CDR3 sequences, 15% to 20% of them singletons. Sequenced sample: PBMCs or a T cell subset sorted from them (not recorded which). These receptor sequences come from an adult woman who had mild COVID-19 (a few samples of this study predate the infection). Cell type and time point are not known. Each CDR3 is given with its conserved first and last residue. D genes are given only for firm matches. Rows may omit the clone size; those that give it use once, few, many or a size class.

j_call	d_call	v_call	clone_size	cdr3_nt	cdr3_aa
TRBJ1-5	-	TRBV6-2/TRBV6-3	-	TGTGCCAGTAATACAGTGGAGGGACAGCCCCAGCATTTT	CASNTVEGQPQHF
TRBJ2-1	TRBD2	TRBV5-1	-	TGCGCCAGTAGACTAGCGGGGGACCACAATGAGCAGTTCTTC	CASRLAGDHNEQFF
TRBJ2-3	TRBD1	TRBV12-3/TRBV12-4	-	TGTGCCAGCAGGGCAGGGACAGGTCCAGATACGCAGTATTTT	CASRAGTGPDTQYF
TRBJ1-2	-	TRBV20-1	-	TGCAGTGCTAGCGGGGCAGGGTTTAACTATGGCTACACCTTC	CSASGAGFNYGYTF
TRBJ1-2	TRBD1	TRBV27	few	TGTGCCAGCAGCTGGACAGGGGCCTATGGCTACACCTTC	CASSWTGAYGYTF
TRBJ2-3	TRBD2	TRBV5-4	-	TGTGCCAGCAGCTTACCGGGACTAGCGGGAGGGCCCGGCACAGATACGCAGTATTTT	CASSLPGLAGGPGTDTQYF
TRBJ2-1	-	TRBV12-3/TRBV12-4	many	TGTGCCAGCAGTTTGAGAGGGACCGACAATGAGCAGTTCTTC	CASSLRGTDNEQFF
TRBJ2-1	-	TRBV20-1	-	TGCACCCCTGCCCGGCTACGCTCCTACAATGAGCAGTTCTTC	CTPARLRSYNEQFF
TRBJ2-1	TRBD2	TRBV11-2	-	TGTGCCAGCAGCGGGGGGGTAAACAATGAGCAGTTCTTC	CASSGGVNNEQFF
TRBJ1-2	-	TRBV12-3/TRBV12-4	-	TGTGCCAGCAGTTTTCGCGGGGCGGGCTACACCTTC	CASSFRGAGYTF
TRBJ2-7	-	TRBV7-9	few	TGTGCCAGCAGCTTTCTAGGGGGCGAGCAGTACTTC	CASSFLGGEQYF
TRBJ2-1	TRBD2	TRBV24-1	few	TGTGCCACCAGTGAGACTCTAGCGGGGGTTAATGAGCAGTTCTTC	CATSETLAGVNEQFF
TRBJ2-3	-	TRBV12-3/TRBV12-4	few	TGTGCCAGCAGTTTATCGGGGTTTGCAGATACGCAGTATTTT	CASSLSGFADTQYF
TRBJ2-7	TRBD1	TRBV7-6	few	TGTGCCAGCAGACCGGGACAGGGTACCTACGAGCAGTACTTC	CASRPGQGTYEQYF
TRBJ2-2	TRBD1	TRBV2	few	TGTGCCAGCAGTGTACAACAGGGGATCGGGGAGCTGTTTTTT	CASSVQQGIGELFF
TRBJ2-1	-	TRBV6-5	-	TGTGCCAGCCAACGAGCTGGCTGGGGACACAATGAGCAGTTCTTC	CASQRAGWGHNEQFF
TRBJ2-4	TRBD2	TRBV30	-	TGTGCCTGGAGACTCACCGGGACTAGCGGGAGGGATAGAAACATTCAGTACTTC	CAWRLTGTSGRDRNIQYF
TRBJ2-3	-	TRBV6-2/TRBV6-3	-	TGTGCCAGCAGTTCCCAAAAGGAAGGGACAGATACGCAGTATTTT	CASSSQKEGTDTQYF
TRBJ2-7	-	TRBV5-6	-	TGTGCCAGCAGCTTGGCGGCGGGGCGATCTTACGAGCAGTACTTC	CASSLAAGRSYEQYF
TRBJ2-5	TRBD1	TRBV5-4	-	TGTGCCACACAGCCCGACAGGGGGCTGGAGACCCAGTACTTC	CATQPDRGLETQYF
TRBJ2-1	TRBD2	TRBV12-3/TRBV12-4	-	TGTGCCAGCAGTCGCCCCGGGACTAGCGGGGGGGGAGGGGAGTTCTTC	CASSRPGTSGGGGEFF
TRBJ2-7	-	TRBV29-1	few	TGCAGCGTTGTCGAGGACACCACCTACGAGCAGTACTTC	CSVVEDTTYEQYF
TRBJ2-7	-	TRBV12-3/TRBV12-4	few	TGTGCCAGCAGTTTACTCGACTACGAGCAGTACTTC	CASSLLDYEQYF
TRBJ2-1	-	TRBV7-9	-	TGTGCCAGCAGCCCCGACTACCACAATGAGCAGTTCTTC	CASSPDYHNEQFF
TRBJ2-7	TRBD2	TRBV29-1	-	TGCAGCGTTGTCTGGACTAGCGGGAATCCCTACGAGCAGTACTTC	CSVVWTSGNPYEQYF
TRBJ2-3	TRBD1	TRBV14	-	TGTGCCAGCAGCCAAGTAGGGACAGGGGGCGCAGATACGCAGTATTTT	CASSQVGTGGADTQYF
TRBJ2-7	-	TRBV5-4	-	TGTGCCAGCAGCTTGTACGGAGCCTACGAGCAGTACTTC	CASSLYGAYEQYF
TRBJ2-3	TRBD2	TRBV3-1	few	TGTGCCAGCAGCCATTATCCGGGACTAGCGACAGATACGCAGTATTTT	CASSHYPGLATDTQYF
TRBJ2-7	TRBD2	TRBV7-8	-	TGTGCCAGCAGCTTAGTGGTCGGGGGGTTTGGGGCCTACGAGCAGTACTTC	CASSLVVGGFGAYEQYF